Shown below are 14 T cell receptor beta chains from a single sample sequenced in a study of T cells in Graves' hyperthyroidism and ophthalmopathy. The CDR3 regions of TCR beta were amplified from RNA transcripts. Using the HTBI primer set, a first-round RT-PCR was run on the TCR CDR3. TCRdb re-called the multiplex PCR reads with MiXCR, one entry per CDR3 protein. The repertoire holds roughly 400,000 distinct CDR3 sequences, 15% to 17% seen once, with about 30% in the top ten. Sequenced: blood. Receptor source: a young woman with Graves' hyperthyroidism that later progressed to Graves' ophthalmopathy.

This clonotype was counted many times. The chain is built from TRBV7-2 and TRBJ2-2; 12 bases are shared with TRBD2. The CDR3 has 16 residues. V was clipped by 1 base and J by 4 bases; unmatched bases: 1. The germline gives CDR1 SGHTA, CDR2 FQGNSA. The CDR3 bases are TGTGCCAGCAGCTTAGGACTAGCGGGAGCCACCGGGGAGCTGTTTTTT. Translation gives CASSLGLAGATGELFF. Variable domain in full (rest from reference TRBV7-2 and TRBJ2-2): GAGVSQSPSNKVTEKGKDVELRCDPISGHTALYWYRQSLGQGLEFLIYFQGNSAPDKSGLPSDRFSAERTGGSVSTLTIQRTQQEDSAVYLCASSLGLAGATGELFFGEGSRLTVL.

Ten or more counts support this clonotype. The chain couples TRBV12-5 to TRBJ2-7; 9 bases align to TRBD2. With 0 bases clipped from V and 6 bases from J, the junction kept 6 bases outside the gene matches. Germline CDR1 reads LGHNT; CDR2 reads FRNRAP. There are 15 residues in the CDR3. The CDR3 nucleotides read TGTGCTAGTGGTTTGGTATTAGCGGGAGCGGGCGAGCAGTACTTC. Translation: CASGLVLAGAGEQYF.

Remarks on this clonotype: A read error is possible here, since a much larger clone lies one base away. The V call is TRBV30, the J call TRBJ2-7, with 8 bases identical to TRBD1. This CDR3 is 14 amino acids long. Germline V lookup: CDR1 GTSNPN, CDR2 SVGIG (reference sequence). The CDR3 loop reads CGWSLGQVDHEQYF. CDR3 bases: TGTGGCTGGAGCTTGGGACAGGTAGACCACGAGCAGTACTTC.

The J gene is TRBJ2-5, the V gene TRBV5-4; perhaps D is TRBD1 or TRBD2 (5 bases each). There are 14 residues in the CDR3. Trimming pared 4 bases from V and 3 bases from J, leaving 13 bases between. Germline V gives CDR1 SGHNT, CDR2 YYREEE (reference sequence). In nucleotides, the CDR3 is TGTGCCAGCAGCGGGGGTGGGGGAAAAGAGACCCAGTACTTC. Translation: CASSGGGGKETQYF.

This clonotype has just a few counts. An end of the junction differs from the germline gene, which may be a read error. This chain links TRBV6-5 with TRBJ2-1, with D perhaps matching TRBD1 or TRBD2 (5 bases each). The CDR3 has 15 amino acids. Germline V gene data show CDR1 as MNHEY and CDR2 as SVGAGI. For the CDR3, the DNA is TGTGTCAGCAGTTACTCTTTTGACAGCCGGGGTGAGCAGTTCTTC. It specifies CVSSYSFDSRGEQFF.

This clonotype occurred a few times. This sequence joins TRBV6-1 and TRBJ2-4; D not certain. Germline V gene sequence: CDR1 MNHNS, CDR2 SASEGT. Trimming pared 5 bases from V and 10 bases from J, leaving 9 bases between. This CDR3 comprises 11 residues. The CDR3 loop is CASSYPPIQYF. CDR3 bases: TGTGCCAGCAGTTACCCTCCGATTCAGTACTTC.

This clonotype appeared many times. The chain is built from TRBV11-2 and TRBJ2-5; D is unresolved. The germline V and J ends were trimmed by 1 base and 5 bases, with 14 bases remaining between them. The CDR3 length is 15 residues. Germline assignment: CDR1 SGHAT and CDR2 FQNNGV. The CDR3 DNA is TGTGCCAGCAGCTTAGCAAGGTCGGGCAGGGAGACCCAGTACTTC. Its translation: CASSLARSGRETQYF. Full variable domain (outside the CDR3, taken from reference TRBV11-2 and TRBJ2-5): EAGVAQSPRYKIIEKRQSVAFWCNPISGHATLYWYQQILGQGPKLLIQFQNNGVVDDSQLPKDRFSAERLKGVDSTLKIQPAKLEDSAVYLCASSLARSGRETQYFGPGTRLLVL.

This clonotype was recorded at least ten times. The V and J genes are TRBV6-1 and TRBJ1-1; possible D gene TRBD1, 5 bases. Deletions cut 5 bases from V and 4 bases from J, with 17 bases between. Germline V gene sequence: CDR1 MNHNS, CDR2 SASEGT. The CDR3 is made up of 15 amino acids. For the CDR3, the DNA is TGTGCCAGCAGTCCCGTGTGGGGCCAGGGCACTGAAGCTTTCTTT. Translated, it gives CASSPVWGQGTEAFF.

This clonotype was counted ten times or more. CDR3 DNA: TGTGCCAGCTGGGGCACGACAGGTAGAAGTTTTGGCCTTAGCTCCTACAATGAGCAGTTCTTC. Protein sequence: CASWGTTGRSFGLSSYNEQFF. The chain couples TRBV2 to TRBJ2-1; a weak D match, TRBD1 (6 bases). CDR3 length: 21 residues. The V gene lost 8 bases and the J gene lost 0 bases, with 32 bases spanning the gap. CDR1 and CDR2 (germline): SNHLY, FYNNEI.

Points on this clonotype: A read error may explain this, as a much larger clone is one base away. This rearrangement joins TRBV12-3 or TRBV12-4 to TRBJ1-2, with D uncertain. V lost 6 bases and J lost 8, with 19 bases in between. The CDR3 has 14 amino acids. In DNA, the CDR3 is TGTGCCAGCAGCCTTAACGACGGAATAAGCGGCTACACCTTC. As protein: CASSLNDGISGYTF.

Ten or more counts support this clonotype. This chain links TRBV6-1 with TRBJ1-1; tentative D call: TRBD1 (5 bases). Trimming shortened V by 5 bases and J by 9 bases, and 19 bases separated the two germline ends. Germline CDR1 MNHNS, CDR2 SASEGT. The CDR3 contains 14 residues. The CDR3 DNA is TGTGCCAGCAGTCACCAAGCGACAGCGAGCCAAGCTTTCTTT. Protein sequence: CASSHQATASQAFF.

This clonotype was detected ten times or more. V usage is TRBV20-1 and J usage is TRBJ1-2; D perhaps matches TRBD1 (5 bases). Looked up from germline, CDR1 is DFQATT and CDR2 is SNEGSKA (reference sequence). The CDR3 totals 11 residues. V shed 2 bases and J shed 8 bases, with 9 bases lying between them. CDR3 residues: CSARTGEGYTF. Here the CDR3 DNA reads TGCAGTGCTAGAACAGGTGAAGGCTACACCTTC.

This clonotype was recorded at least ten times. This chain joins TRBV28 and TRBJ2-7; TRBD2 agrees at 7 bases. Per germline, CDR1 MDHEN and CDR2 SYDVKM. The CDR3 contains 12 residues. The trim removed 7 bases at V and 5 bases at J, leaving 5 bases unmatched. DNA of the CDR3: TGTGCCAGCAAGCGGGACCCCCACGAGCAGTACTTC. Translated, it gives CASKRDPHEQYF.

This clonotype was found many times. The CDR3 spells CASSYIIHLGLSKGTDTQYF. CDR3 in DNA: TGTGCCAGCAGTTACATAATCCATCTTGGTCTATCTAAAGGGACAGATACGCAGTATTTT. The chain links TRBV6-5 to TRBJ2-3; D is undetermined. Trimming removed 2 bases at V and 3 bases at J, with 27 bases between. This CDR3 contains 20 residues. From germline, CDR1 is MNHEY and CDR2 SVGAGI.